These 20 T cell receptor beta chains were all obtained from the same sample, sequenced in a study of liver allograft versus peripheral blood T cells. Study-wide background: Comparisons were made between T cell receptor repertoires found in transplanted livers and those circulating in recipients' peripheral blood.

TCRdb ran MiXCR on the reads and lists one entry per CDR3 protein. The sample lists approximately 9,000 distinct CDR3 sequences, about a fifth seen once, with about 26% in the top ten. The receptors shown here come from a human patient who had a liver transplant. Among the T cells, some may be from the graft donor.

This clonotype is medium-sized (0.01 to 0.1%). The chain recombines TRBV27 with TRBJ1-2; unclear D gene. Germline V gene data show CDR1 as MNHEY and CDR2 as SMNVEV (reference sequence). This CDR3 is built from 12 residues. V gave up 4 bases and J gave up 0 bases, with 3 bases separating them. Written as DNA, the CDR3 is TGTGCCAGCAGTTCCTCTAACTATGGCTACACCTTC. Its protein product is CASSSSNYGYTF.

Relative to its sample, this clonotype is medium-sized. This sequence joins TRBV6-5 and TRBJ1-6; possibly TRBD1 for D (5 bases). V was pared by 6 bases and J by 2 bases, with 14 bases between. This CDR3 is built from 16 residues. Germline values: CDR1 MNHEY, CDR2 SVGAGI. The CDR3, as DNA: TGTGCCAGCAGCCACGACCTGGGGGCCTATAATTCACCCCTCCACTTT. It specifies CASSHDLGAYNSPLHF.

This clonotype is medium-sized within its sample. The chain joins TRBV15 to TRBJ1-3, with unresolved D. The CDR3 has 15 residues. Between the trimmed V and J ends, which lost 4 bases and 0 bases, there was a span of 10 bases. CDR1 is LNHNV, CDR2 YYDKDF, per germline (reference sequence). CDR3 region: CATSKAVGSGNTIYF. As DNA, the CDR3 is TGTGCCACCAGCAAAGCTGTGGGCTCTGGAAACACCATATATTTT. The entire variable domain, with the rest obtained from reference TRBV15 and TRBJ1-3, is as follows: DAMVIQNPRYQVTQFGKPVTLSCSQTLNHNVMYWYQQKSSQAPKLLFHYYDKDFNNEADTPDNFQSRRPNTSFCFLDIRSPGLGDTAMYLCATSKAVGSGNTIYFGEGSWLTVV.

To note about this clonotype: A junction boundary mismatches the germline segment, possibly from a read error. CDR3 amino acids: CVSSLGPPTQAFF. CDR3 coding DNA: TGTGTCAGCAGCCTCGGGCCACCAACCCAAGCTTTCTTT. V is TRBV5-5 and J is TRBJ1-1; D is unclear. This CDR3 contains 13 residues. The germline V gene has CDR1 SGHKS and CDR2 YYEKEE (reference sequence).

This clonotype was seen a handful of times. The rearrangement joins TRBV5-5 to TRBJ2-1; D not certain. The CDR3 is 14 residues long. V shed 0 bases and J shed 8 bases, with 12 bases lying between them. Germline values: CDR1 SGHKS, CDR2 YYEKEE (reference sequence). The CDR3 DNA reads TGTGCCAGCAGCTTGGGCCAGCCAAAGGATGAGCAGTTCTTC. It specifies CASSLGQPKDEQFF.

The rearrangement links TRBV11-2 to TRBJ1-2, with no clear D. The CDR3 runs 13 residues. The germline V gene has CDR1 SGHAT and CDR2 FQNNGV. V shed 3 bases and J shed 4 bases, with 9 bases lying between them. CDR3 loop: CASSLGGSYGYTF. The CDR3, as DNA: TGTGCCAGCAGCTTGGGCGGAAGCTATGGCTACACCTTC.

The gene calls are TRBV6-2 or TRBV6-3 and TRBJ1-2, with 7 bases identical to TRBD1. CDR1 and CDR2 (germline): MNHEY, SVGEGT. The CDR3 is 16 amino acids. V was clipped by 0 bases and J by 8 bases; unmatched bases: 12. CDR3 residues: CASSYSKGAGPSGYTF. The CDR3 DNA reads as TGTGCCAGCAGTTACTCGAAGGGGGCAGGACCCTCCGGCTACACCTTC.

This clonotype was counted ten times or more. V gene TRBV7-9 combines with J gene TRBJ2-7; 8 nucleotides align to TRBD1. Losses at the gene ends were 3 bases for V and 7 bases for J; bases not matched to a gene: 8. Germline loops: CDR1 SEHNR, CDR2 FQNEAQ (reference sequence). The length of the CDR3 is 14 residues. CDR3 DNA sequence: TGTGCCAGCAGCTTGACTGGGACAGGTGGGGAGCAGTACTTC. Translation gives CASSLTGTGGEQYF. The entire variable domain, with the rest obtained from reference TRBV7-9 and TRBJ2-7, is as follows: DTGVSQNPRHKITKRGQNVTFRCDPISEHNRLYWYRQTLGQGPEFLTYFQNEAQLEKSRLLSDRFSAERPKGSFSTLEIQRTEQGDSAMYLCASSLTGTGGEQYFGPGTRLTVT.

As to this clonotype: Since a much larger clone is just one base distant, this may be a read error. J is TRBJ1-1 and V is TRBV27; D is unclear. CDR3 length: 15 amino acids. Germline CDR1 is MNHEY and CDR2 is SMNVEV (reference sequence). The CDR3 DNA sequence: TGTGGCAGCAGTTTAATCGGCGGCATGAACACTGAAGCTTTCTTT. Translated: CGSSLIGGMNTEAFF.

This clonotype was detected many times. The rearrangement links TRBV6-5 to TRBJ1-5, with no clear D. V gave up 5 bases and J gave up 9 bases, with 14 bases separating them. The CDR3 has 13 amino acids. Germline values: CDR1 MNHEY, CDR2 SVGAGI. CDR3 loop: CASSPVGYAPQHF. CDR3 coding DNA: TGTGCCAGCAGTCCGGTTGGATACGCGCCCCAGCATTTT.

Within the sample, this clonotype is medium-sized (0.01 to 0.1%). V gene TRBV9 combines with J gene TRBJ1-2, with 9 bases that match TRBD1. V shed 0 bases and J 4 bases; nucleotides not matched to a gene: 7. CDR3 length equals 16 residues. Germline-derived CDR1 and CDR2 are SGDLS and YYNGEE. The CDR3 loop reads CASSVARDREVYGYTF. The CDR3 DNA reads TGTGCCAGCAGCGTAGCCCGGGACAGGGAAGTCTATGGCTACACCTTC. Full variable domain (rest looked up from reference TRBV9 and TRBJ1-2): DSGVTQTPKHLITATGQRVTLRCSPRSGDLSVYWYQQSLDQGLQFLIQYYNGEERAKGNILERFSAQQFPDLHSELNLSSLELGDSALYFCASSVARDREVYGYTFGSGTRLTVV.

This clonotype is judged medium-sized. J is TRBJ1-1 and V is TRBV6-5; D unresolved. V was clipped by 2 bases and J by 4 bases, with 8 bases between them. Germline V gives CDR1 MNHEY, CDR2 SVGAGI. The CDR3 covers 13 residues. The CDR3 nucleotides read TGTGCCAGCAGTTACGCCAGGAGCACTGAAGCTTTCTTT. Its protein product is CASSYARSTEAFF.

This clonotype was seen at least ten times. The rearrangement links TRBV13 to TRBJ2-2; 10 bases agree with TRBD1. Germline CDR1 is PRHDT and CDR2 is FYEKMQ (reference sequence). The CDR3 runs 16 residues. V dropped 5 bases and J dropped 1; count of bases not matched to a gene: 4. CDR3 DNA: TGTGCCAGCAGCCCCGACAGGGGGCGGAACACCGGGGAGCTGTTTTTT. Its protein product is CASSPDRGRNTGELFF.

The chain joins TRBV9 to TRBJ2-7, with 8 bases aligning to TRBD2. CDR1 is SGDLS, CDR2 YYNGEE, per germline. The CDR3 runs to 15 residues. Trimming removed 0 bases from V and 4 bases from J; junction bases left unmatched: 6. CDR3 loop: CASSVGAGGLYEQYF. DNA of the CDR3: TGTGCCAGCAGCGTAGGGGCGGGGGGCCTATACGAGCAGTACTTC.

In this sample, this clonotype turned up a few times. The CDR3 nucleotides read TGTGCCAGCAGCTTGAGAGAAGAGCAGTACTTC. Its translation is CASSLREEQYF. V usage is TRBV7-9 and J usage is TRBJ2-7; D is unresolved. Germline CDR1 reads SEHNR; CDR2 reads FQNEAQ (reference sequence). The CDR3 is 11 amino acids. V lost 3 bases, J lost 7 bases, and 7 bases lay in between. Full variable domain (missing parts from reference TRBV7-9 and TRBJ2-7): DTGVSQNPRHKITKRGQNVTFRCDPISEHNRLYWYRQTLGQGPEFLTYFQNEAQLEKSRLLSDRFSAERPKGSFSTLEIQRTEQGDSAMYLCASSLREEQYFGPGTRLTVT.

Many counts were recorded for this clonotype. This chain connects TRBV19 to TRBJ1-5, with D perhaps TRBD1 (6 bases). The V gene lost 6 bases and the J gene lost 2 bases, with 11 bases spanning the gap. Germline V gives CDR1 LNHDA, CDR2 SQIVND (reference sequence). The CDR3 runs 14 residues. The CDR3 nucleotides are TGTGCCAGTAGCCATAGGGGGGGCAATCAGCCCCAGCATTTT. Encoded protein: CASSHRGGNQPQHF. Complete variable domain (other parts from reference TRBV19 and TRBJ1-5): DGGITQSPKYLFRKEGQNVTLSCEQNLNHDAMYWYRQDPGQGLRLIYYSQIVNDFQKGDIAEGYSVSREKKESFPLTVTSAQKNPTAFYLCASSHRGGNQPQHFGDGTRLSIL.

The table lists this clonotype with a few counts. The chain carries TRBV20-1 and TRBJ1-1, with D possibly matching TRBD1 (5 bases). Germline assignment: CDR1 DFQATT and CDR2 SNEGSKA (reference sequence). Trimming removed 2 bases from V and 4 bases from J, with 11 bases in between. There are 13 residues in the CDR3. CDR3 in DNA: TGCAGTGCTAGATCCGACAGAAGCACTGAAGCTTTCTTT. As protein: CSARSDRSTEAFF.

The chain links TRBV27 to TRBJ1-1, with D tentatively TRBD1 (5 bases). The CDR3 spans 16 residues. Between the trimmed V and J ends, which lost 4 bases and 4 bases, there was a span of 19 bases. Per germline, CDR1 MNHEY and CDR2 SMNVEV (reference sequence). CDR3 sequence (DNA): TGTGCCAGCAGTTACCCCTCCCGGCAGGGAGTCACTGAAGCTTTCTTT. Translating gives CASSYPSRQGVTEAFF.

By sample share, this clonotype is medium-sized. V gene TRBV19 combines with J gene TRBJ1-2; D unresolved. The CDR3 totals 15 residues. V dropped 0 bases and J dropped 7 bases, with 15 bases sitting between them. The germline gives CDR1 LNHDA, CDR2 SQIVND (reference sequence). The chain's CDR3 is CASSIEAGFSSGYTF. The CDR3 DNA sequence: TGTGCCAGTAGTATAGAGGCAGGTTTCTCGTCTGGCTACACCTTC.

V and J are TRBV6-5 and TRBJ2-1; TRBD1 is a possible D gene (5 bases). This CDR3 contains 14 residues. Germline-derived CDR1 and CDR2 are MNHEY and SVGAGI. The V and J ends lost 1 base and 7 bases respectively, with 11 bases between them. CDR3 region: CASSYLGRANEQFF. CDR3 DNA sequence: TGTGCCAGCAGTTACTTGGGCAGGGCTAATGAGCAGTTCTTC.